This record concerns one TCR beta chain sequence. Antigen specificity is unknown. The data are from a study of beta chain features in type 1 diabetes. Study as a whole: Healthy donors, compared against patients, showed similar age, gender and cell yields.

Trimming took 7 bases from V and 3 from J, leaving 7 bases between them. The germline V gene has CDR1 ENHRY and CDR2 SYGVKD. CDR3 length equals 12 residues. Isolation of CD4+ naive, central memory, regulatory and stem cell-like memory cells was achieved by sorting via CD45RO/CCR7/CD25/CD127/CD95/CD27. Findings and limits, study-wide: When cDNA is sequenced, cells with high TCR expression could be over-represented. The naive, central memory and Treg TCRB repertoires looked more alike in patients than they did in healthy donors.

Sequencing targeted expressed TCRB transcripts, as all isolated RNA had been reverse transcribed. Assay used: immunoSEQ multiplex PCR; TCRdb lists only in-frame clones, some missing. The data contain some 360,000 clones, around a fifth of them seen just once; the ten biggest clones take up about 0.045%. This receptor was obtained from a woman in her late teens or twenties in good health. The chain recombines TRBV10-3 with TRBJ1-5; D is unresolved. Specimen: naive CD4+ T cells from blood. For the CDR3, the DNA is TGTGCCATCAAGGGAGTCAATCAGCCCCAGCATTTT. This gives the protein CAIKGVNQPQHF.